This TCR beta chain is drawn from a study of T-cell memory formation after mild COVID-19 (dated by TCRdb to the early 2020s). For the wider study: Most TCR sequence clusters were specific to one of the two donors. Two young, previously healthy adult volunteers, one female and one male, were included in the cohort. In a couple of donors, T-cell clones that expanded and contracted after mild COVID-19 were followed by sequencing TCRalpha and TCRbeta repertoires longitudinally. The study at large found these results: Contracting CD4+ clones were found mainly in CM and EM memory subsets, while CD8+ clones were enriched in EMRA. From day 15 to 85, contracting clones showed balanced CD4/CD8 phenotypes, whereas a second wave of clones that expanded from day 15 to 37 leaned towards CD4+. SARS-CoV-2 specificity of the second-wave clones peaking on day 37 was not confirmed. Some responding clones were found in pre-infection memory, which suggests that pre-existing cross-reactive memory T cells took part in the SARS-CoV-2 response. The study included only a couple of mild cases, and larger cohorts that include severe cases with pre-infection samples were judged to be necessary.

The sample holds a few counts of this clonotype. The clone's antigen remains unknown. Base qualities are not provided; no much larger clone lies one nucleotide away. Ficoll-Paque density gradient centrifugation was the method used to isolate PBMCs. For sequencing, an Illumina NovaSeq 6000 was employed. TCRalpha and TCRbeta cDNA libraries were built by 5'RACE with constant-segment primers, adding sample barcodes and unique molecular identifiers. Trizol reagent was used to extract RNA from every sample. The libraries were amplified in two PCR steps, and the second step added a second sample barcode and Illumina TruSeq adapters. Sequencing of libraries was performed on an Illumina NovaSeq with 2 x 150 bp paired-end reads. In the original analysis: The reads were demultiplexed and collapsed into UMI-guided consensus sequences using migec v1.2.7. Using mixcr v2.1.11, the UMI consensuses were aligned to TRA and TRB V and J templates and assembled into clonotypes. Clonotypes were classified as expanded or contracted when called significant by both edgeR and NoisET, with noise models trained on biological replicates. For edgeR calls, the thresholds were a false discovery rate-adjusted p below 0.01 and a log2 fold-change of 1. PCA with hierarchical clustering of max-normalized trajectories of the 1000 most abundant clonotypes was used as exploratory dynamics analysis. Each responding clone was given a CD4 or CD8 phenotype based on the CD4+ and CD8+ repertoires, which had been sequenced separately. TCRdb reworked the public reads: Q25 trimming with fastp, MiXCR clone assembly, productive beta chains retained. Each CDR3 protein appears once, grouped with its most common genes and DNA. In this record, the V and J calls reflect TCRdb's handling and not the investigators' own analysis. The sample profile shows fewer than 200,000 distinct CDR3 sequences; 10% to 15% of them were found once. The ten largest clones represent 2.5% to 3.5% of the sample.

CDR1 and CDR2, per the germline V gene, are ENHRY and SYGVKD. Clipping removes 6 bases from V and 6 bases from J, with 6 as the unmatched junction base count. There are 14 amino acids in the CDR3, from cysteine to phenylalanine inclusive. Only the CDR3 region is kept as DNA, spanning 42 bases read in frame from base 1. The chain is encoded by TRBV10-3 joined to TRBJ1-1; TRBD1 matches 11 bases in the middle. The sequenced material came from PBMCs or a T cell subset sorted from them (not recorded which). The TCR sequence derives from a young man who had mild COVID-19 (a few samples of this study predate the infection). The sample titles of this study are shuffled in the database, so cell type and time point are left out; the donor was told from shared clones. DNA sequence: TGTGCCATCAGAAGGGACAGGGGGGAACCTGAAGCTTTCTTT. It specifies CAIRRDRGEPEAFF.